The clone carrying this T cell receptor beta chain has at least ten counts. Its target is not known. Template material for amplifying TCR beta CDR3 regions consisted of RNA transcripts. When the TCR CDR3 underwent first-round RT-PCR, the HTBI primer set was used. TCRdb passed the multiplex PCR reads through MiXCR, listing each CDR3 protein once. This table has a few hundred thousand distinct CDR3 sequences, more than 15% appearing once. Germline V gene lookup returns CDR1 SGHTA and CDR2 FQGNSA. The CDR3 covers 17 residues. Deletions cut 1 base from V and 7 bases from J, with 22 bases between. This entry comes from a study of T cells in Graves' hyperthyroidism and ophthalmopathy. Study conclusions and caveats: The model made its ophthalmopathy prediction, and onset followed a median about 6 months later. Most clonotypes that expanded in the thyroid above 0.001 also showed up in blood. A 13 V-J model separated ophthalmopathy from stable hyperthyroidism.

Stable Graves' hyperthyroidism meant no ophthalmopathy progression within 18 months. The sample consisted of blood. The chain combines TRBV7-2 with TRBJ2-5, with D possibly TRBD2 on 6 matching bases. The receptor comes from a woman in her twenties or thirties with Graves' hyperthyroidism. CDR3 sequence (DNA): TGTGCCAGCAGCTTAGAGCTTGGGCGGGATTTCGGTGGGACCCAGTACTTC. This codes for CASSLELGRDFGGTQYF.